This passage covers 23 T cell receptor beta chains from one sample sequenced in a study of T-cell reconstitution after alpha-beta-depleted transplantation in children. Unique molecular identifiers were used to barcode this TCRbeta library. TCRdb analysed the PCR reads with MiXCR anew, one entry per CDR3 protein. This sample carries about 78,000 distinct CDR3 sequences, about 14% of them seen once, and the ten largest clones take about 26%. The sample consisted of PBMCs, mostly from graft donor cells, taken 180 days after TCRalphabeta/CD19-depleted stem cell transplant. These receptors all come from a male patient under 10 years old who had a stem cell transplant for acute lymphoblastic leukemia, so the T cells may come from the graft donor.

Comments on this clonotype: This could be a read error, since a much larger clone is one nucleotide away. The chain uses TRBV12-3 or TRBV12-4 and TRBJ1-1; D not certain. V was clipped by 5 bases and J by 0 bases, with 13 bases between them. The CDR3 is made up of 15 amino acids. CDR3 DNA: TGTGCCAGCAGTCCAAACGGACTCGTGAACACTGAAGCTTTCTTT. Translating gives CASSPNGLVNTEAFF.

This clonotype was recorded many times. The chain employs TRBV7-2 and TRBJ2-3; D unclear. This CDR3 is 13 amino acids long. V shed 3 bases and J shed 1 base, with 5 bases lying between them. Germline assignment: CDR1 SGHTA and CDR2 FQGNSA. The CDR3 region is CASSLGGTDTQYF. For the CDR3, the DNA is TGTGCCAGCAGCTTGGGCGGCACAGATACGCAGTATTTT.

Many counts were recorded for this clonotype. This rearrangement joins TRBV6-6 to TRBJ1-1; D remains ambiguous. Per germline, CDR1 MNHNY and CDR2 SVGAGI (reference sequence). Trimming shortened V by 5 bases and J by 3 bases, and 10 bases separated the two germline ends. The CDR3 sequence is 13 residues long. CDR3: CASSRTGYTEAFF. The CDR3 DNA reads TGTGCCAGCAGTCGGACGGGCTACACTGAAGCTTTCTTT.

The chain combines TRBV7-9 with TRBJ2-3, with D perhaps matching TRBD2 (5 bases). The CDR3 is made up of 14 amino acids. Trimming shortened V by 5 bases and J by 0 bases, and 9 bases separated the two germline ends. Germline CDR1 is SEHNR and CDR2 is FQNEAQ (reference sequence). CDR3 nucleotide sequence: TGTGCCAGCAGCCTGAGCGGAAGCACAGATACGCAGTATTTT. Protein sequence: CASSLSGSTDTQYF.

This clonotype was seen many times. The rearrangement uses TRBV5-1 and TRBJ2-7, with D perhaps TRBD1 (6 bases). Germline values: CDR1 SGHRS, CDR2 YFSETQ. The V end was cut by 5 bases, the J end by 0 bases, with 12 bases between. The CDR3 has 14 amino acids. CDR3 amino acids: CASSITGYSYEQYF. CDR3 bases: TGCGCCAGCAGTATAACAGGGTACTCCTACGAGCAGTACTTC.

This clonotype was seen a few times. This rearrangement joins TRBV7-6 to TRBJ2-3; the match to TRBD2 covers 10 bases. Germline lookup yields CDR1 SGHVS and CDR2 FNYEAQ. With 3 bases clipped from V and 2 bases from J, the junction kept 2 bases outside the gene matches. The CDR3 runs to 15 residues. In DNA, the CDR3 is TGTGCCAGCAGCTTTAGCGGGAGGATCACAGATACGCAGTATTTT. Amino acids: CASSFSGRITDTQYF.

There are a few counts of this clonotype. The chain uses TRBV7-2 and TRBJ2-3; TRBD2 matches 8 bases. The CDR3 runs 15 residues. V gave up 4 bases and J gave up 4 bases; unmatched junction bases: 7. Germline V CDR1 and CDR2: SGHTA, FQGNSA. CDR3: CASSSPGLVSDTQYF. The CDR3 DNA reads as TGTGCCAGCAGCTCCCCGGGACTAGTATCAGATACGCAGTATTTT. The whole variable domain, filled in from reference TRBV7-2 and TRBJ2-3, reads GAGVSQSPSNKVTEKGKDVELRCDPISGHTALYWYRQSLGQGLEFLIYFQGNSAPDKSGLPSDRFSAERTGGSVSTLTIQRTQQEDSAVYLCASSSPGLVSDTQYFGPGTRLTVL.

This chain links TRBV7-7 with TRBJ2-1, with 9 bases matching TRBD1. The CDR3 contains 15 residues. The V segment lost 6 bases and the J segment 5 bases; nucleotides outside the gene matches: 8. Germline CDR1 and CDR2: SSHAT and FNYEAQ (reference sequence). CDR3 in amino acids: CASSPSGQGNNEQFF. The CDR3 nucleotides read TGTGCCAGCAGTCCATCGGGACAGGGTAACAATGAGCAGTTCTTC.

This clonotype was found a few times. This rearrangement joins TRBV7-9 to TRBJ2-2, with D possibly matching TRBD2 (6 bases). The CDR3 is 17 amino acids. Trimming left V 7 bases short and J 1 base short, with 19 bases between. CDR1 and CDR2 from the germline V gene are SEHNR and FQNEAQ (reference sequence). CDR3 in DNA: TGTGCCAGCACAACCGGGACTCCAAAGGGGAACACCGGGGAGCTGTTTTTT. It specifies CASTTGTPKGNTGELFF.

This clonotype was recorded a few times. CDR3 DNA: TGTGCCAGCAGCTTGGGACACTTTCAAGAGACCCAGTACTTC. Encoded protein: CASSLGHFQETQYF. V usage is TRBV5-6 and J usage is TRBJ2-5; D gene unclear. The germline V gene encodes CDR1 SGHDT and CDR2 YYEEEE. The CDR3 has 14 amino acids. Trimming pared 0 bases from V and 2 bases from J, leaving 8 bases between. The variable domain in full, with the rest retrieved from reference TRBV5-6 and TRBJ2-5, is DAGVTQSPTHLIKTRGQQVTLRCSPKSGHDTVSWYQQALGQGPQFIFQYYEEEERQRGNFPDRFSGHQFPNYSSELNVNALLLGDSALYLCASSLGHFQETQYFGPGTRLLVL.

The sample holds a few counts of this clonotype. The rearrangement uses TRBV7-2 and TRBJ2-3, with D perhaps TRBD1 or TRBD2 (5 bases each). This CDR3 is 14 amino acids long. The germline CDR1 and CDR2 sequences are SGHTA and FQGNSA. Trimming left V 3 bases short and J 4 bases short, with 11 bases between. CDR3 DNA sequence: TGTGCCAGCAGCTTTAATGGGGGACCAGATACGCAGTATTTT. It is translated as CASSFNGGPDTQYF.

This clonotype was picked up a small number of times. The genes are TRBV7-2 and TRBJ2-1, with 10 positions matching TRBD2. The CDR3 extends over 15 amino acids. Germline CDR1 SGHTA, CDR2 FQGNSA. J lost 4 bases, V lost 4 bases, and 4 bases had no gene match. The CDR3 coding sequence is TGTGCCAGCAGCTCCCAACTAGCGGGGTACAATGAGCAGTTCTTC. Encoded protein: CASSSQLAGYNEQFF.

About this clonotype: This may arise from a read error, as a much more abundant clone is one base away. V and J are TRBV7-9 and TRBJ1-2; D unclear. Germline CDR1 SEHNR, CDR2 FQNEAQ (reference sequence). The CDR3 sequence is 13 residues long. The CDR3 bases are TGTGCCAGCAGCTTAGGAAGGGCTGGAGGCTACCCCTTC. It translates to CASSLGRAGGYPF.

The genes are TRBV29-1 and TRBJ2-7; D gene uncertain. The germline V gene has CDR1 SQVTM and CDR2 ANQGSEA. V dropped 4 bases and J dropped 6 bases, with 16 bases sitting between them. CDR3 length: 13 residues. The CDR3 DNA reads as TGCAGCGTTGGGGCCCGGGTAAAGGGCGAGCAGTACTTC. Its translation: CSVGARVKGEQYF.

CDR3 in amino acids: CASSLEGLRGEAFF. Written as DNA, the CDR3 is TGTGCCAGCAGCTTAGAGGGATTACGAGGAGAAGCTTTCTTT. The chain is built from TRBV11-2 and TRBJ1-1, with D uncertain. CDR1 and CDR2 (germline): SGHAT, FQNNGV. The V end lost 0 bases, the J end lost 8 bases, and 13 bases lay between the germline ends. The CDR3 length is 14 residues.

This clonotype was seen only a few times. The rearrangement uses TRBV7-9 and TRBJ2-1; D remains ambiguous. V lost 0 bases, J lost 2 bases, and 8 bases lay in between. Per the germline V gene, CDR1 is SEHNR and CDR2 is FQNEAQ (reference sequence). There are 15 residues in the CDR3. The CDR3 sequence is CASSLASVAYNEQFF. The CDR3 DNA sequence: TGTGCCAGCAGCTTAGCGAGCGTCGCCTACAATGAGCAGTTCTTC.

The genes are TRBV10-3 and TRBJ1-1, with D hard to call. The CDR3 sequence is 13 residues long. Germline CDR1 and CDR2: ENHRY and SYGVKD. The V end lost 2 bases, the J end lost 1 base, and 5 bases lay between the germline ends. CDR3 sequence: CAISEARNTEAFF. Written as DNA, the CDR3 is TGTGCCATCAGTGAGGCCAGGAACACTGAAGCTTTCTTT.

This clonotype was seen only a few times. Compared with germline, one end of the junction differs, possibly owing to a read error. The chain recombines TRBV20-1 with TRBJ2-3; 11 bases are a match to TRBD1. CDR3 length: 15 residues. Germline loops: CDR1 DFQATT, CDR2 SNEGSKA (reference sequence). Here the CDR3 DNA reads TGCAGTGCAAGAGGACAGGGGGCGCTTCCAGATACGCAGTATTTT. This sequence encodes CSARGQGALPDTQYF.

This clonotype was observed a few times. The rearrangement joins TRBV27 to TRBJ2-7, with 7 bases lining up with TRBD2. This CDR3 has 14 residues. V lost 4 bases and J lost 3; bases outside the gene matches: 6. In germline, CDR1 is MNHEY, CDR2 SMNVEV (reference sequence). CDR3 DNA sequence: TGTGCCAGCAGTTGGAGGGGACTATACTACGAGCAGTACTTC. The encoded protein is CASSWRGLYYEQYF.

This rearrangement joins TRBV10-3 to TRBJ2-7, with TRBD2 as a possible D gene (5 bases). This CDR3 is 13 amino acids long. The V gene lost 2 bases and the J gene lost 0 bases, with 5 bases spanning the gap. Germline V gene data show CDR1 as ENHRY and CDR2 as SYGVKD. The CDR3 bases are TGTGCCATCAGTGAGGCGGGCTCCTACGAGCAGTACTTC. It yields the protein CAISEAGSYEQYF.

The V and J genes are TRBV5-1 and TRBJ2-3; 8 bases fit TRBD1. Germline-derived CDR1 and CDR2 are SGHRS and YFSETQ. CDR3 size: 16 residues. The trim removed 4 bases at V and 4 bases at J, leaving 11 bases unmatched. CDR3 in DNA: TGCGCCAGCAGCCGAGGGGGGACAGGACTGTCAGATACGCAGTATTTT. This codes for CASSRGGTGLSDTQYF.

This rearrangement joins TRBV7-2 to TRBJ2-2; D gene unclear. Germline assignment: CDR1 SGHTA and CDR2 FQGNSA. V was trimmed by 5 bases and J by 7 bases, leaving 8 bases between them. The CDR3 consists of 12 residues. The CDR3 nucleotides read TGTGCCAGCAGCCACCCGATCGGGGAGCTGTTTTTT. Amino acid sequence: CASSHPIGELFF.

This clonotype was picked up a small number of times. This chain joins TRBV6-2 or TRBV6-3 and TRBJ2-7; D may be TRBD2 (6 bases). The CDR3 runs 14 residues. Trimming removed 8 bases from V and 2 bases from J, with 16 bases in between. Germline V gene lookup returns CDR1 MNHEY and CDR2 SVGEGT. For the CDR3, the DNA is TGTGCCAGCGGGGGGAGCCTTACCCCCTACGAGCAGTACTTC. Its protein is CASGGSLTPYEQYF.